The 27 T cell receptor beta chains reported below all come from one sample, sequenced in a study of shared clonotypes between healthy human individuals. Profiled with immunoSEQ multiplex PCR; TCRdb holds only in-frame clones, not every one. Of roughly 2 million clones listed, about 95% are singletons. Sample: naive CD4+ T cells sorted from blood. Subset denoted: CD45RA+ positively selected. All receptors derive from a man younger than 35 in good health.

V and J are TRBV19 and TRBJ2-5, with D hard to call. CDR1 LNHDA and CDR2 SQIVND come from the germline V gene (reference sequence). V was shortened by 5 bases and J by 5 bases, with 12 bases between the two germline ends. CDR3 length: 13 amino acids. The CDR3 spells CASSSPSRETQYF. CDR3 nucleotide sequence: TGTGCCAGTAGTTCCCCCAGTCGGGAGACCCAGTACTTC.

Here the CDR3 DNA reads TGCGCCAGCAGCCCGATGGGATCCGGGACCTGGGAAAAACTGTTTTTT. Amino acids: CASSPMGSGTWEKLFF. The chain employs TRBV5-1 and TRBJ1-4; perhaps TRBD1 as D (5 bases). The CDR3 is 16 amino acids. The ends were cut back, 4 bases at V and 8 bases at J, with 21 bases in the middle. Germline assignment: CDR1 SGHRS and CDR2 YFSETQ.

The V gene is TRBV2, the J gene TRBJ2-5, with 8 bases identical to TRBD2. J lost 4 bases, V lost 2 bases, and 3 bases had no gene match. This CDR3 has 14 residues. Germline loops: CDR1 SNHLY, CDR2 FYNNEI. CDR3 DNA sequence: TGTGCCAGCAGTGAAAGCGGGAGTCGAGAGACCCAGTACTTC. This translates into CASSESGSRETQYF.

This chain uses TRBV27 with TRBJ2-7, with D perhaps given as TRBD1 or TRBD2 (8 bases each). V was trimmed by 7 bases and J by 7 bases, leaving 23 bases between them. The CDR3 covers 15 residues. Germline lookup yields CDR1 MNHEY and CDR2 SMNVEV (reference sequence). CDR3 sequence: CASKTLGLGDREQYF. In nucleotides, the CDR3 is TGTGCCAGCAAAACACTGGGACTAGGGGACAGGGAGCAGTACTTC.

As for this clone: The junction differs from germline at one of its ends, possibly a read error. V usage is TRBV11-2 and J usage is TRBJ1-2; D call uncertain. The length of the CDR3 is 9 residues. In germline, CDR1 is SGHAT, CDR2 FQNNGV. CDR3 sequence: CARTPRRGF. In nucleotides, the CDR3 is TGTGCCAGGACCCCACGTCGTGGTTTC.

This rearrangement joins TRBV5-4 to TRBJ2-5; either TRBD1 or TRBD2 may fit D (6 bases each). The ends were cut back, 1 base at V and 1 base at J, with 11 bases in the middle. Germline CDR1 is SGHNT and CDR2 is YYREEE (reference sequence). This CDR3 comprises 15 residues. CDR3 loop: CASSLWSGAQETQYF. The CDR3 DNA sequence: TGTGCCAGCAGCTTGTGGTCGGGGGCCCAAGAGACCCAGTACTTC.

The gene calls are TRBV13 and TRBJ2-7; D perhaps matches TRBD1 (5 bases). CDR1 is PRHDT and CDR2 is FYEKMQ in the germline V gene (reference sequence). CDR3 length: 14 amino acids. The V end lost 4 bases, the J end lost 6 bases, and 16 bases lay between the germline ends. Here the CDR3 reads CASSSQTARSEQYF. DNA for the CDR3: TGTGCCAGCAGCTCACAGACAGCCAGGAGCGAGCAGTACTTC.

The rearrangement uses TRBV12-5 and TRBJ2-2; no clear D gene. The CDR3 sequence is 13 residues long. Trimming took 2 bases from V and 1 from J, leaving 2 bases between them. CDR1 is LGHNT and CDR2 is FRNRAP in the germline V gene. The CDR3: CASGLMNTGELFF. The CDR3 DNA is TGTGCTAGTGGTTTGATGAACACCGGGGAGCTGTTTTTT.

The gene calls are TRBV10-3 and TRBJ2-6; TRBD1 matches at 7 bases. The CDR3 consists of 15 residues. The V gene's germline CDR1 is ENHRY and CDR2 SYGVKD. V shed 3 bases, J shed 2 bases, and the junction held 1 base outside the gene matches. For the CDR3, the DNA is TGTGCCATCAGTGAAGACAGGGCTGGGGCCAACGTCCTGACTTTC. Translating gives CAISEDRAGANVLTF.

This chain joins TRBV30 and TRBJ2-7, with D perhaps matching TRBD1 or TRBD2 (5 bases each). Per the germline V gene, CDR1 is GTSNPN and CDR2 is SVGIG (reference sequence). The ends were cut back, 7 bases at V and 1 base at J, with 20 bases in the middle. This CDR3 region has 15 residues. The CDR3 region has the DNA TGTGCCTCCCACCTTACGGGGCTCGGATCCTACGAGCAGTACTTC. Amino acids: CASHLTGLGSYEQYF.

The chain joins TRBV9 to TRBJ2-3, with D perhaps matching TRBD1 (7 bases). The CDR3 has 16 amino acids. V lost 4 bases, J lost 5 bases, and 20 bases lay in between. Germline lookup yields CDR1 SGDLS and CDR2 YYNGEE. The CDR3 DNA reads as TGTGCCAGCAGCCTCAGGGGGGACGCCGCTGAAGATACGCAGTATTTT. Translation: CASSLRGDAAEDTQYF.

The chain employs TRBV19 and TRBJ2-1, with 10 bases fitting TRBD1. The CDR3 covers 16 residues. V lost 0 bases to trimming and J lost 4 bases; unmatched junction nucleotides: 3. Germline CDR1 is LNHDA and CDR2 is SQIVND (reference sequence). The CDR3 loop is CASSIDDRGPYNEQFF. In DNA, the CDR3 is TGTGCCAGTAGTATAGACGACAGGGGGCCGTACAATGAGCAGTTCTTC.

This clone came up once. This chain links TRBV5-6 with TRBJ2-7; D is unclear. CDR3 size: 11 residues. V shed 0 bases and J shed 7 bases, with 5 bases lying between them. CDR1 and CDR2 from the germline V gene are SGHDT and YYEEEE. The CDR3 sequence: CASSLGIEQYF. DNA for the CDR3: TGTGCCAGCAGCTTGGGTATTGAGCAGTACTTC.

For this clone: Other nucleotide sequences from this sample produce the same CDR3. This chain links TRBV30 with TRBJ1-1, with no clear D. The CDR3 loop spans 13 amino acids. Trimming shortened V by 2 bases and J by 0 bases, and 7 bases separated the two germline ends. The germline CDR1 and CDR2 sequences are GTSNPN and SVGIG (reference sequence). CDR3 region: CAWSRTLNTEAFF. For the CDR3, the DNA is TGTGCCTGGAGTCGGACCCTGAACACTGAAGCTTTCTTT.

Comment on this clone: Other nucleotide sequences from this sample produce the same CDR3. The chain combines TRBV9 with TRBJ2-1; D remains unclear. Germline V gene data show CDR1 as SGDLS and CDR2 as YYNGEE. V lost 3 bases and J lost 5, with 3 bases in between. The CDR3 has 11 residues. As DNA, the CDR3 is TGTGCCAGCAGCGCTAACAATGAGCAGTTCTTC. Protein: CASSANNEQFF.

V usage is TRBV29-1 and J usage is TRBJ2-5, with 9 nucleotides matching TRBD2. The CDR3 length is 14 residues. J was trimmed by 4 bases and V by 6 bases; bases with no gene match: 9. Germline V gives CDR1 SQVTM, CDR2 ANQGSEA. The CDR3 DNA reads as TGCAGCGTCTTATCCCTAGCGGGACGAGAGACCCAGTACTTC. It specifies CSVLSLAGRETQYF.

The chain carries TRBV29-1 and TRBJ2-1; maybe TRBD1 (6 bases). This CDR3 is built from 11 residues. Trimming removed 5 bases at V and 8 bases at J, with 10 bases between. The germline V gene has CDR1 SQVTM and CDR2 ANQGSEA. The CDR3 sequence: CSVTGPDEQFF. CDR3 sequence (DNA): TGCAGCGTTACAGGGCCCGATGAGCAGTTCTTC.

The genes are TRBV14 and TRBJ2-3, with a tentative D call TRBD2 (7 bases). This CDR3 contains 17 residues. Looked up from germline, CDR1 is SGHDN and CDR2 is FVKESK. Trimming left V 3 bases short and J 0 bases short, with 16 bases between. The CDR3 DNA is TGTGCCAGCAGCCAGCTTGATCGGGGGGCAAGCACAGATACGCAGTATTTT. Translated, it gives CASSQLDRGASTDTQYF.

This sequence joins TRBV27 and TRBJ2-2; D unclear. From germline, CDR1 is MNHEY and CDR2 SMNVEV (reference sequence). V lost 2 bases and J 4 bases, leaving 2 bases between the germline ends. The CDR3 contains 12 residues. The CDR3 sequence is CASSLATGELFF. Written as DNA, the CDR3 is TGTGCCAGCAGTTTAGCCACCGGGGAGCTGTTTTTT.

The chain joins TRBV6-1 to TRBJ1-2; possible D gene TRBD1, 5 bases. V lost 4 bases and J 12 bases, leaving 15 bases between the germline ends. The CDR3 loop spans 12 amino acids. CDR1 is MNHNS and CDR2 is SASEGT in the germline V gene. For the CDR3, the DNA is TGTGCCAGCAGTGGCGAGGGGTTGAGGAACACCTTC. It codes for CASSGEGLRNTF.

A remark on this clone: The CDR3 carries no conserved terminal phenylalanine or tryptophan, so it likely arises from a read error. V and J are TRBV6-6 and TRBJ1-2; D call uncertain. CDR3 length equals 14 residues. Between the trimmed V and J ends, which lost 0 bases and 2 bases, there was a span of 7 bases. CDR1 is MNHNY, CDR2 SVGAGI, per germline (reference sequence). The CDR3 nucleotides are TGTGCCAGCAGTTACTCGTTGTCCAACTATGGCTACACCCTC. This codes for CASSYSLSNYGYTL.

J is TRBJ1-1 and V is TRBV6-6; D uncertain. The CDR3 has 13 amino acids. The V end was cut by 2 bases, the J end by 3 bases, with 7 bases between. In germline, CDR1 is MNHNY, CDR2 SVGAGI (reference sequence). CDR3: CASSYPKDTEAFF. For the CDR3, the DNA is TGTGCCAGCAGTTACCCCAAGGACACTGAAGCTTTCTTT.

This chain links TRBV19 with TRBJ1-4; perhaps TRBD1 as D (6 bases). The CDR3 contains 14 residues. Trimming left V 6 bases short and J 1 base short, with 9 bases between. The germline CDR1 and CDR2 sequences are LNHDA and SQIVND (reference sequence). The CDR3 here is CASRVQGTNEKLFF. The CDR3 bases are TGTGCCAGTAGGGTACAGGGAACTAATGAAAAACTGTTTTTT.

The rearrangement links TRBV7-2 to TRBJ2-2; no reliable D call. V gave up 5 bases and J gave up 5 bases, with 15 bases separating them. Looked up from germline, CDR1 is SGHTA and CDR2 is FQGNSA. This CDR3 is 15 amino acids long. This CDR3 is CASSPFSSPTGELFF. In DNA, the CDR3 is TGTGCCAGCAGCCCTTTTAGCAGTCCGACCGGGGAGCTGTTTTTT.

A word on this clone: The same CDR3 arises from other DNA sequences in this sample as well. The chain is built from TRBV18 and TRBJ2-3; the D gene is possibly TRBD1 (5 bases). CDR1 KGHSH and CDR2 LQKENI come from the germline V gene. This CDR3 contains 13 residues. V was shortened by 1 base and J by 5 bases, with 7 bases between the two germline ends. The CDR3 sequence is CASSPRGQDTQYF. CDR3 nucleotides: TGTGCCAGCTCACCACGGGGCCAAGATACGCAGTATTTT.

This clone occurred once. CDR3 sequence: CASSTGQVQPGNTIYF. In nucleotides, the CDR3 is TGCGCCAGCAGCACTGGACAGGTCCAACCTGGAAACACCATATATTTT. The J gene is TRBJ1-3, the V gene TRBV4-1, with 7 nucleotides matching TRBD1. Trimming removed 5 bases from V and 2 bases from J; junction bases left unmatched: 9. CDR3 size: 16 residues. Germline values: CDR1 MGHRA, CDR2 YSYEKL.

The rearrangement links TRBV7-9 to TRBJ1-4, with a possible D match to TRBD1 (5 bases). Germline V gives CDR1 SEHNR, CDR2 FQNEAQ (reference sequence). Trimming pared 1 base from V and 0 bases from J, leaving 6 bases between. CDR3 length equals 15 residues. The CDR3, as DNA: TGTGCCAGCAGCTTAGGGACACCAACTAATGAAAAACTGTTTTTT. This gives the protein CASSLGTPTNEKLFF.